The 30 T cell receptor beta chains below all came from one sample that was sequenced in a study of blood T cell repertoires in COVID-19. Method: immunoSEQ multiplex PCR; TCRdb's copy keeps in-frame clones and lacks some. The sample includes 140,000 or so clones, roughly nine tenths seen only once; the top ten take 2.5% to 3.5%. Sequencing was performed on peripheral blood. The source of these receptors is a woman aged 55-70 years with active COVID-19.

The chain links TRBV6-5 to TRBJ1-2; D gene uncertain. Germline CDR1 reads MNHEY; CDR2 reads SVGAGI. The CDR3 has 12 amino acids. V gave up 4 bases and J gave up 4 bases, with 7 bases separating them. In DNA, the CDR3 is TGTGCCAGCAGTTCGGTCGGCTATGGCTACACCTTC. This encodes CASSSVGYGYTF.

The chain couples TRBV10-1 to TRBJ2-7; 11 nucleotides align to TRBD1. Germline V gene data show CDR1 as WNHNN and CDR2 as SYGVQD (reference sequence). V lost 6 bases to trimming and J lost 2 bases; unmatched junction nucleotides: 9. The CDR3 length is 16 residues. The CDR3 DNA is TGCGCCAGCAGCCTCAGTTCGGGACAGGGGGCCTACGAGCAGTACTTC. It yields the protein CASSLSSGQGAYEQYF.

This clone was seen a single time. This sequence joins TRBV19 and TRBJ2-7; 7 bases line up with TRBD1. This CDR3 is 13 amino acids long. The V and J ends lost 3 bases and 3 bases, in that order; junction bases with no gene match: 2. Germline V gene data show CDR1 as LNHDA and CDR2 as SQIVND (reference sequence). The CDR3 here is CASSMGQHYEQYF. The CDR3, as DNA: TGTGCCAGTAGTATGGGACAGCACTACGAGCAGTACTTC.

The J gene is TRBJ2-4, the V gene TRBV2; 8 bases match TRBD2. The junction had 4 bases not matched to a gene; V was cut back by 6 bases and J by 0 bases. Looked up from germline, CDR1 is SNHLY and CDR2 is FYNNEI. The CDR3 is 15 residues long. The CDR3 region is CASRGAGEAKNIQYF. The CDR3 nucleotides read TGTGCCAGCAGGGGAGCGGGAGAAGCCAAAAACATTCAGTACTTC.

The rearrangement joins TRBV27 to TRBJ1-4; TRBD1 might be the D (6 bases). The CDR3 sequence is 17 residues long. Germline values: CDR1 MNHEY, CDR2 SMNVEV (reference sequence). V was clipped by 3 bases and J by 6 bases, with 20 bases between them. CDR3 loop: CASSLRDSTDRYEKLFF. In DNA form, the CDR3 reads TGTGCCAGCAGTTTGAGGGATTCGACAGACAGGTATGAAAAACTGTTTTTT.

The chain carries TRBV11-2 and TRBJ2-7; 14 bases line up with TRBD2. The V segment lost 4 bases and the J segment 2 bases; nucleotides outside the gene matches: 10. CDR1 and CDR2 (germline): SGHAT, FQNNGV. This CDR3 has 18 residues. Here the CDR3 DNA reads TGTGCCAGCAGCTCAGGGACTAGCGGGAGTAGAGGCACCTACGAGCAGTACTTC. Protein: CASSSGTSGSRGTYEQYF.

The chain employs TRBV15 and TRBJ2-5; 9 bases align to TRBD2. The germline gives CDR1 LNHNV, CDR2 YYDKDF (reference sequence). The CDR3 extends over 16 amino acids. Germline trimming cut 2 bases from V and 2 bases from J; bases unmatched to any gene: 6. CDR3 nucleotides: TGTGCCACCAGCAGATCACCTAGCGGGGCTCAAGAGACCCAGTACTTC. The encoded protein is CATSRSPSGAQETQYF.

This chain links TRBV11-2 with TRBJ1-3, with 11 bases identical to TRBD1. The CDR3 has 16 residues. Per germline, CDR1 SGHAT and CDR2 FQNNGV. The V gene end was trimmed by 4 bases and the J gene end by 1 base; junction bases not matched to a gene: 3. The DNA for the CDR3 is TGTGCCAGCAGCTGGGGACAGGGGGGATCTGGAAACACCATATATTTT. It translates to CASSWGQGGSGNTIYF.

The V call is TRBV19, the J call TRBJ2-1; D gene unclear. Germline V CDR1 and CDR2: LNHDA, SQIVND (reference sequence). This CDR3 is built from 13 residues. The ends were cut back, 2 bases at V and 6 bases at J, with 8 bases in the middle. This chain's CDR3 is CASSISLGNEQFF. The DNA for the CDR3 is TGTGCCAGTAGTATATCCCTCGGCAATGAGCAGTTCTTC.

The rearrangement joins TRBV19 to TRBJ1-6; a possible D gene is TRBD1 (5 bases). Trimming took 3 bases from V and 11 from J, leaving 8 bases between them. This CDR3 has 12 residues. Germline assignment: CDR1 LNHDA and CDR2 SQIVND (reference sequence). CDR3 coding DNA: TGTGCCAGTAGTATGCCGGGGGCACCCCTCCACTTT. Amino acids: CASSMPGAPLHF.

The J gene is TRBJ2-7, the V gene TRBV3-1 (or the pseudogene TRBV3-2), with TRBD2 identical over 7 bases. From germline, CDR1 is LGHDT and CDR2 YNNKEL (reference sequence). This CDR3 region has 13 residues. V dropped 3 bases and J dropped 6; count of bases not matched to a gene: 5. CDR3 loop: CASSQVGGGEQYF. CDR3 DNA: TGTGCCAGCAGCCAGGTGGGGGGGGGCGAGCAGTACTTC.

The chain has TRBV27 and TRBJ1-2; D not resolved. The germline V gene has CDR1 MNHEY and CDR2 SMNVEV (reference sequence). The CDR3 runs 15 residues. V was cut by 4 bases and J by 4 bases, with 16 bases left in between. CDR3 bases: TGTGCCAGCAGTTCCACTCTTGGTGGGAGCTATGGCTACACCTTC. Its translation is CASSSTLGGSYGYTF.

This clone has only one observation. The chain joins TRBV11-3 to TRBJ2-5; D uncertain. Trimming stripped 0 bases from V and 4 bases from J, with 12 bases between. The length of the CDR3 is 15 residues. The germline V gene encodes CDR1 SGHNT and CDR2 YENEEA. CDR3 sequence (DNA): TGTGCCAGCAGCTTAGATGGCCGCAGGTCAGAGACCCAGTACTTC. As protein: CASSLDGRRSETQYF.

The rearrangement joins TRBV7-9 to TRBJ2-1; 10 positions match TRBD2. Losses at the gene ends were 5 bases for V and 15 bases for J; bases not matched to a gene: 7. The CDR3 is 12 residues long. Germline CDR1 reads SEHNR; CDR2 reads FQNEAQ (reference sequence). The CDR3 DNA reads TGTGCCAGCAGCGCCCCCACTAGCGGGGTGTTCTTC. This translates into CASSAPTSGVFF.

The rearrangement links TRBV7-2 to TRBJ1-1; D may be TRBD1 (5 bases). V lost 1 base and J lost 0, with 18 bases in between. The CDR3 contains 18 residues. Germline CDR1 and CDR2: SGHTA and FQGNSA. CDR3 in amino acids: CASSLVLQGGVMNTEAFF. CDR3 sequence (DNA): TGTGCCAGCAGCTTAGTTTTGCAGGGTGGGGTCATGAACACTGAAGCTTTCTTT.

The chain recombines TRBV6-1 with TRBJ1-2; possibly TRBD1 for D (5 bases). Germline V gene lookup returns CDR1 MNHNS and CDR2 SASEGT. This CDR3 has 13 residues. The ends were cut back, 0 bases at V and 5 bases at J, with 7 bases in the middle. This CDR3 reads CASSEAPGYGYTF. The CDR3 nucleotides are TGTGCCAGCAGTGAAGCGCCAGGGTATGGCTACACCTTC.

The chain has TRBV23-1 and TRBJ1-6; maybe TRBD1 (6 bases). TRBV23-1 is known as an ORF, though its function is uncertain. This CDR3 is built from 16 residues. The ends were cut back, 6 bases at V and 5 bases at J, with 17 bases in the middle. The CDR3 here is CASSADRLRHNSPLHF. DNA for the CDR3: TGCGCCAGCAGCGCAGACAGGCTACGACATAATTCACCCCTCCACTTT.

This clone has a handful of counts. The CDR3 DNA sequence: TGTGCCAGCAAGATCCGGGACAGGGGGACAGATACGCAGTATTTT. Protein product: CASKIRDRGTDTQYF. The rearrangement joins TRBV2 to TRBJ2-3, with 11 bases fitting TRBD1. Per germline, CDR1 SNHLY and CDR2 FYNNEI. V was pared by 7 bases and J by 3 bases, with 6 bases of the junction left unmatched. This CDR3 region has 15 residues.

This clone was observed once. The V and J genes are TRBV27 and TRBJ2-2; the D is unclear. V shed 10 bases and J shed 0 bases, with 15 bases lying between them. Germline lookup yields CDR1 MNHEY and CDR2 SMNVEV (reference sequence). This CDR3 is built from 15 residues. CDR3 in amino acids: CATRRGFANTGELFF. CDR3 nucleotides: TGTGCCACTCGCCGCGGTTTCGCGAACACCGGGGAGCTGTTTTTT.

The chain employs TRBV4-1 and TRBJ1-6; D unclear. Trimming shortened V by 1 base and J by 5 bases, and 9 bases separated the two germline ends. The CDR3 runs 15 residues. Looked up from germline, CDR1 is MGHRA and CDR2 is YSYEKL. In DNA, the CDR3 is TGCGCCAGCAGCCAAGTGCGGGGAGATAATTCACCCCTCCACTTT. Translation: CASSQVRGDNSPLHF.

The gene calls are TRBV28 and TRBJ1-2; a weak D match, TRBD1 (6 bases). Germline V gene lookup returns CDR1 MDHEN and CDR2 SYDVKM. The V end lost 4 bases, the J end lost 8 bases, and 14 bases lay between the germline ends. CDR3 length equals 13 residues. The CDR3 sequence: CASSSQGPGGYTF. DNA for the CDR3: TGTGCCAGCAGTTCCCAGGGGCCGGGGGGCTACACCTTC.

The count of this clone is one. This chain uses TRBV4-1 with TRBJ2-3; the match to TRBD2 covers 16 bases. The CDR3 runs 20 residues. Germline V lookup: CDR1 MGHRA, CDR2 YSYEKL. J gave up 1 base and V 2 bases, and 9 bases lay outside the gene matches. The CDR3 region is CASSQRAGTSGRGGTDTQYF. In DNA form, the CDR3 reads TGCGCCAGCAGCCAAAGGGCCGGGACTAGCGGGAGGGGAGGCACAGATACGCAGTATTTT.

V is TRBV18 and J is TRBJ1-1, with unresolved D. Trimming shortened V by 2 bases and J by 1 base, and 5 bases separated the two germline ends. The CDR3 contains 13 residues. Per germline, CDR1 KGHSH and CDR2 LQKENI. The DNA for the CDR3 is TGTGCCAGCTCACCATACAGGAACACTGAAGCTTTCTTT. Amino acid sequence: CASSPYRNTEAFF.

The gene calls are TRBV14 and TRBJ2-1; a weak D match, TRBD1 (5 bases). Trimming took off 4 bases at V and 0 bases at J, with 10 bases between the two ends. Germline V gene lookup returns CDR1 SGHDN and CDR2 FVKESK. The CDR3 has 15 amino acids. CDR3 coding DNA: TGTGCCAGCAGCCCCAGGGTTCTCTCCTACAATGAGCAGTTCTTC. Protein product: CASSPRVLSYNEQFF.

The rearrangement joins TRBV30 to TRBJ1-2, with D possibly TRBD1 on 5 matching bases. Germline V gene lookup returns CDR1 GTSNPN and CDR2 SVGIG (reference sequence). CDR3 length equals 13 residues. Trimming left V 0 bases short and J 3 bases short, with 8 bases between. CDR3 nucleotides: TGTGCCTGGAGTGTACGGGGGGACTATGGCTACACCTTC. It translates to CAWSVRGDYGYTF.

The chain recombines TRBV5-1 with TRBJ2-2; 9 bases align to TRBD1. CDR1 is SGHRS, CDR2 YFSETQ, per germline. Trimming took 4 bases from V and 4 from J; bases not matched to a gene: 5. The CDR3 loop spans 15 amino acids. The CDR3 DNA sequence: TGCGCCAGCAGCCCCGGGACAGGGAGCACCGGGGAGCTGTTTTTT. It codes for CASSPGTGSTGELFF.

The V gene is TRBV19, the J gene TRBJ2-2; 9 bases fit TRBD1. This CDR3 is 14 amino acids long. Germline V CDR1 and CDR2: LNHDA, SQIVND (reference sequence). Losses at the gene ends were 3 bases for V and 7 bases for J; bases not matched to a gene: 3. The CDR3 sequence: CASSITGGSGELFF. The CDR3 DNA reads as TGTGCCAGTAGTATCACAGGGGGCAGCGGGGAGCTGTTTTTT.

V and J are TRBV5-1 and TRBJ2-3, with D possibly being TRBD1 (6 bases). V was trimmed by 4 bases and J by 5 bases, leaving 14 bases between them. The CDR3 is made up of 14 amino acids. Germline CDR1 SGHRS, CDR2 YFSETQ. CDR3 residues: CASSPTQGLDTQYF. CDR3 DNA: TGCGCCAGCAGCCCCACCCAGGGGCTAGATACGCAGTATTTT. Full variable domain (rest looked up from reference TRBV5-1 and TRBJ2-3): KAGVTQTPRYLIKTRGQQVTLSCSPISGHRSVSWYQQTPGQGLQFLFEYFSETQRNKGNFPGRFSGRQFSNSRSEMNVSTLELGDSALYLCASSPTQGLDTQYFGPGTRLTVL.

CDR3 in DNA: TGTGCCAGCAGCTTGAGAGTGGGAGGCCCTTACAATGAGCAGTTCTTC. Residues: CASSLRVGGPYNEQFF. The rearrangement joins TRBV5-6 to TRBJ2-1, with D possibly being TRBD2 (6 bases). Looked up from germline, CDR1 is SGHDT and CDR2 is YYEEEE. V lost 1 base and J lost 4, with 15 bases in between. The CDR3 length is 16 residues.

The rearrangement joins TRBV11-2 to TRBJ2-5; D might be TRBD2 (6 bases). V lost 2 bases and J lost 1, with 11 bases in between. Per germline, CDR1 SGHAT and CDR2 FQNNGV. The CDR3 is 15 amino acids. Here the CDR3 reads CASSLIGGVQETQYF. The CDR3 DNA follows: TGTGCCAGCAGCTTAATCGGCGGGGTCCAAGAGACCCAGTACTTC. Looking up the rest from reference TRBV11-2 and TRBJ2-5 gives the full variable domain: EAGVAQSPRYKIIEKRQSVAFWCNPISGHATLYWYQQILGQGPKLLIQFQNNGVVDDSQLPKDRFSAERLKGVDSTLKIQPAKLEDSAVYLCASSLIGGVQETQYFGPGTRLLVL.